These 15 T cell receptor beta chains originate from one sample sequenced in a study of PD-1 blockade in classical Hodgkin lymphoma. The patients all showed relapse after autologous stem cell transplantation, while their brentuximab vedotin exposure varied. Libraries were prepared by immunoSEQ multiplex PCR; TCRdb keeps only in-frame clonotypes and omits some of them. The table lists about 21,000 clones, more than 60% of them singletons. The specimen comprised peripheral blood mononuclear cells (PBMCs), sampled at baseline. Receptors were obtained from a human donor with classical Hodgkin lymphoma.

This clone was seen more than once but under ten times. The chain recombines TRBV7-3 with TRBJ2-1; 9 nucleotides match TRBD2. Germline CDR1 reads SGHTA; CDR2 reads FQGTGA. The junction had 18 bases not matched to a gene; V was cut back by 5 bases and J by 13 bases. This CDR3 is built from 16 residues. The CDR3 reads CASSLASSGMGPFQFF. The CDR3 DNA reads as TGTGCCAGCAGCCTCGCCTCTAGCGGGATGGGCCCGTTCCAGTTCTTC.

The CDR3 spells CASSVARESYGYTF. The CDR3 DNA is TGTGCCAGCAGCGTAGCCCGGGAGAGCTATGGCTACACCTTC. V usage is TRBV9 and J usage is TRBJ1-2; D unresolved. V lost 0 bases to trimming and J lost 4 bases, with 10 bases between them. This CDR3 spans 14 amino acids. Germline CDR1 is SGDLS and CDR2 is YYNGEE.

This clone occurred once. The chain joins TRBV28 to TRBJ2-3; tentatively, D is TRBD1 or TRBD2 (5 bases each). CDR3 size: 17 residues. V was clipped by 5 bases and J by 1 base, with 19 bases between them. Germline assignment: CDR1 MDHEN and CDR2 SYDVKM. This chain's CDR3 is CASSPQGLGRGTDTQYF. The CDR3 DNA follows: TGTGCCAGCAGTCCCCAGGGCCTAGGGAGAGGCACAGATACGCAGTATTTT.

This clone was counted between two and nine times. V gene TRBV7-9 combines with J gene TRBJ2-7, with D hard to call. V lost 1 base, J lost 2 bases, and 9 bases lay in between. This CDR3 spans 14 amino acids. Germline-derived CDR1 and CDR2 are SEHNR and FQNEAQ (reference sequence). CDR3 protein: CASSLEVLAYEQYF. The CDR3 DNA reads as TGTGCCAGCAGCTTAGAAGTTCTAGCCTACGAGCAGTACTTC. The whole variable domain, remainder taken from reference TRBV7-9 and TRBJ2-7, is DTGVSQNPRHKITKRGQNVTFRCDPISEHNRLYWYRQTLGQGPEFLTYFQNEAQLEKSRLLSDRFSAERPKGSFSTLEIQRTEQGDSAMYLCASSLEVLAYEQYFGPGTRLTVT.

The count of this clone is one. In nucleotides, the CDR3 is TGTGCCAGCAGCTCGAGCGCCGGACGGTTAGGAACTGAAGCTTTCTTT. It translates to CASSSSAGRLGTEAFF. This chain links TRBV5-6 with TRBJ1-1, with D uncertain. Trimming took off 3 bases at V and 5 bases at J, with 20 bases between the two ends. The CDR3 spans 16 residues. Germline values: CDR1 SGHDT, CDR2 YYEEEE.

The gene calls are TRBV11-2 and TRBJ2-3, with D unclear. CDR1 is SGHAT and CDR2 is FQNNGV in the germline V gene. V lost 4 bases and J lost 6, with 8 bases in between. This CDR3 has 12 residues. CDR3 sequence (DNA): TGTGCCAGCAGCTCCAACCGGGATACGCAGTATTTT. Protein sequence: CASSSNRDTQYF.

The chain recombines TRBV10-3 with TRBJ1-2; the match to TRBD1 covers 9 bases. Germline V gene data show CDR1 as ENHRY and CDR2 as SYGVKD. The CDR3 has 16 residues. V shed 1 base and J 6 bases; nucleotides not matched to a gene: 9. The CDR3 loop is CAISELKDRGHNGYTF. For the CDR3, the DNA is TGTGCCATCAGTGAGTTAAAGGACAGGGGCCATAATGGCTACACCTTC.

This chain connects TRBV28 to TRBJ2-7, with 11 bases aligning to TRBD1. The V and J ends lost 4 bases and 12 bases, in that order; junction bases with no gene match: 14. This CDR3 comprises 15 residues. Germline CDR1 MDHEN, CDR2 SYDVKM. For the CDR3, the DNA is TGTGCCAGCAGTTCTATCGCCGGGACAGGGGGTCTCGGGTACTTC. Protein sequence: CASSSIAGTGGLGYF.

The chain joins TRBV5-4 to TRBJ2-4; 16 nucleotides line up with TRBD2. The ends lost 3 bases at V and 1 base at J; junction bases unmatched: 4. This CDR3 is built from 18 residues. The V gene's germline CDR1 is SGHNT and CDR2 YYREEE (reference sequence). The CDR3 sequence: CASSSGLAGGRAKNIQYF. The CDR3 coding sequence is TGTGCCAGCAGCTCGGGACTAGCGGGAGGGCGGGCCAAAAACATTCAGTACTTC.

This clone was detected a few times. This chain links TRBV6-6 with TRBJ1-5, with D uncertain. V was shortened by 0 bases and J by 11 bases, with 14 bases between the two germline ends. Germline assignment: CDR1 MNHNY and CDR2 SVGAGI (reference sequence). The CDR3 is made up of 14 amino acids. CDR3 coding DNA: TGTGCCAGCAGTTACTCGACCCAAAGTCCGTCCCAGCATTTT. This translates into CASSYSTQSPSQHF.

The chain combines TRBV2 with TRBJ1-5; 8 bases agree with TRBD1. CDR1 and CDR2 from the germline V gene are SNHLY and FYNNEI. V was pared by 7 bases and J by 6 bases, with 11 bases of the junction left unmatched. The CDR3 spans 15 residues. CDR3 DNA sequence: TGTGCCAGCACTTCCGACAGGGGATACGGTCAGCCCCAGCATTTT. As protein: CASTSDRGYGQPQHF.

DNA of the CDR3: TGTGCCAGCAGTTACACTGTGGCGAACACGCAGTATTTT. The encoded protein is CASSYTVANTQYF. The chain employs TRBV6-6 and TRBJ2-3, with unresolved D. The V gene lost 2 bases and the J gene lost 9 bases, with 12 bases spanning the gap. Germline V lookup: CDR1 MNHNY, CDR2 SVGAGI (reference sequence). The CDR3 consists of 13 residues.

By sample share, this clone is medium-sized. J is TRBJ1-2 and V is TRBV6-6; possibly TRBD1 for D (6 bases). The CDR3 length is 13 residues. V was clipped by 2 bases and J by 3 bases, with 7 bases between them. From germline, CDR1 is MNHNY and CDR2 SVGAGI (reference sequence). The CDR3 reads CASSYEGDYGYTF. The CDR3 DNA sequence: TGTGCCAGCAGTTACGAGGGGGACTATGGCTACACCTTC.

The rearrangement joins TRBV7-2 to TRBJ2-3; no reliable D call. V dropped 5 bases and J dropped 1 base, with 13 bases sitting between them. The CDR3 spans 15 residues. Germline V gene lookup returns CDR1 SGHTA and CDR2 FQGNSA. This chain's CDR3 is CASSPQASGTDTQYF. DNA for the CDR3: TGTGCCAGCAGCCCCCAGGCGTCGGGCACAGATACGCAGTATTTT.

J is TRBJ2-1 and V is TRBV4-1; TRBD2 agrees at 8 bases. This CDR3 has 14 amino acids. Germline values: CDR1 MGHRA, CDR2 YSYEKL. V dropped 3 bases and J dropped 4; count of bases not matched to a gene: 2. The CDR3 sequence is CASSQGLGYNEQFF. DNA of the CDR3: TGCGCCAGCAGCCAGGGACTAGGATACAATGAGCAGTTCTTC.